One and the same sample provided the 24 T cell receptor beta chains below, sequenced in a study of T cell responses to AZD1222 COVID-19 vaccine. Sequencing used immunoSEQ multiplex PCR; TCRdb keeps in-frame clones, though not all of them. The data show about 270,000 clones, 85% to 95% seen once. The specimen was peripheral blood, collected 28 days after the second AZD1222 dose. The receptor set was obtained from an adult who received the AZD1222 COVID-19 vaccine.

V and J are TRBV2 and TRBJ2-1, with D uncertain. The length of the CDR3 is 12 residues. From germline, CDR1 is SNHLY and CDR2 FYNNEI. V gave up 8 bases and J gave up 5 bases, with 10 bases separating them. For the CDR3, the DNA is TGTGCCAGCGTGCAACTAAACAATGAGCAGTTCTTC. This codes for CASVQLNNEQFF.

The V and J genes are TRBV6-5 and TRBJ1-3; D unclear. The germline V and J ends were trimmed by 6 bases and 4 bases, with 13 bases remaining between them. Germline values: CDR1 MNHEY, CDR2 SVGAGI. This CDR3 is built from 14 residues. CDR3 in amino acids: CASSLGIAGNTIYF. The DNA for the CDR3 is TGTGCCAGCAGCCTAGGCATCGCCGGAAACACCATATATTTT.

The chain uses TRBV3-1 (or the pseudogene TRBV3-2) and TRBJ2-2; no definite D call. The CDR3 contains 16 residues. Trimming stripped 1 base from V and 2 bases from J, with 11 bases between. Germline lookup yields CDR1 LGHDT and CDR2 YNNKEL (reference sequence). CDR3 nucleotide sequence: TGTGCCAGCAGCCAAGGAAGAGGCGGTAACACCGGGGAGCTGTTTTTT. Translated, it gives CASSQGRGGNTGELFF.

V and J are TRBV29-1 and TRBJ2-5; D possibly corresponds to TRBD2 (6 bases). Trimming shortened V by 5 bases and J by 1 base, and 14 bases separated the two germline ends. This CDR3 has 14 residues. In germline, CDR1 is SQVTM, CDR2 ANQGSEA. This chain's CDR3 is CSVFRRGSQETQYF. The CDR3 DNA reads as TGCAGCGTTTTTAGGCGGGGCAGCCAAGAGACCCAGTACTTC.

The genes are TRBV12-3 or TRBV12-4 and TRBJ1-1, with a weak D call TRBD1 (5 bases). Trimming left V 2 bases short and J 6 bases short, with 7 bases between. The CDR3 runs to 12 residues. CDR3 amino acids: CASSLWGPEAFF. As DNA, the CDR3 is TGTGCCAGCAGTTTATGGGGACCTGAAGCTTTCTTT.

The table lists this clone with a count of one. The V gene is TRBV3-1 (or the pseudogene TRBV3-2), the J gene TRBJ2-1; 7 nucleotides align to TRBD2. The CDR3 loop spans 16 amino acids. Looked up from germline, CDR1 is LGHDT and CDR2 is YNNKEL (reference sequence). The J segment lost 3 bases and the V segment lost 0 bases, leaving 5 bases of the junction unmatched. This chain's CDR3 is CASSQEAGRRYNEQFF. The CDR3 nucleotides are TGTGCCAGCAGCCAAGAGGCCGGGAGGCGCTACAATGAGCAGTTCTTC.

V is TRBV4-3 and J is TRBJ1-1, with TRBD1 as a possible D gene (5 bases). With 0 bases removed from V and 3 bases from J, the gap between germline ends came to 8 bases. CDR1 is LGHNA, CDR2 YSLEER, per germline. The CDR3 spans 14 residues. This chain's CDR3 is CASSQDMGDTEAFF. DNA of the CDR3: TGCGCCAGCAGCCAAGATATGGGGGACACTGAAGCTTTCTTT.

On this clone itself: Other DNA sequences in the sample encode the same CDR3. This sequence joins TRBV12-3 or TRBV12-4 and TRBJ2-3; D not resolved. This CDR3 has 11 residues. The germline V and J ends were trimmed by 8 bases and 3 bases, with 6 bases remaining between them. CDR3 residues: CASRRTDTQYF. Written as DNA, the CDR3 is TGTGCCAGCCGTCGGACAGATACGCAGTATTTT.

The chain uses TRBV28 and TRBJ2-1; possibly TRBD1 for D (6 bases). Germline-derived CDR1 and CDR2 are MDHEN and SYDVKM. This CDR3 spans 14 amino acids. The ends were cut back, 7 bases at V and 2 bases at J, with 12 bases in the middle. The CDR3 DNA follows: TGTGCCAGCATAGGGGGATCCGCCTACAATGAGCAGTTCTTC. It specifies CASIGGSAYNEQFF. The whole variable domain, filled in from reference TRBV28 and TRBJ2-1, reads DVKVTQSSRYLVKRTGEKVFLECVQDMDHENMFWYRQDPGLGLRLIYFSYDVKMKEKGDIPEGYSVSREKKERFSLILESASTNQTSMYLCASIGGSAYNEQFFGPGTRLTVL.

DNA of the CDR3: TGTGCCAGCAGCTTAGTCCAGGGTTTGAGCAATCAGCCCCAGCATTTT. Protein product: CASSLVQGLSNQPQHF. The V call is TRBV11-3, the J call TRBJ1-5, with TRBD1 as a possible D gene (5 bases). Germline V gene sequence: CDR1 SGHNT, CDR2 YENEEA. Deletions cut 1 base from V and 1 base from J, with 11 bases between. CDR3 size: 16 residues.

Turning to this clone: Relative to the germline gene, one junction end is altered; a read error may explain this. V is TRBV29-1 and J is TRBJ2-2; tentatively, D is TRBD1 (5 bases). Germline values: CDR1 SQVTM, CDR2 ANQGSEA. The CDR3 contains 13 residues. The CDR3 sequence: CSVLGPKTGELFF. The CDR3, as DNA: TGCAGCGTTCTGGGGCCGAAAACCGGGGAGCTGTTTTTT.

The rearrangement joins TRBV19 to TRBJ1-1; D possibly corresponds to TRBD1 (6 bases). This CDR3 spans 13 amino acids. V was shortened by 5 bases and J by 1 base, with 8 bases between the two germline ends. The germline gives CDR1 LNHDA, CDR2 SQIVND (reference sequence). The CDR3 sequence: CASSDRQNTEAFF. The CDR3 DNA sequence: TGTGCCAGTAGTGACAGGCAGAACACTGAAGCTTTCTTT.

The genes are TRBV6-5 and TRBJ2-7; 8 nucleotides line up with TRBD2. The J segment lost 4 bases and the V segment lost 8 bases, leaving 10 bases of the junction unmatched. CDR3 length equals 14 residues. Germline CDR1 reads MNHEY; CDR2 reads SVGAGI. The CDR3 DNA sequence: TGTGCCAGCCGTTCGGGGGGGGCGCGGTACGAGCAGTACTTC. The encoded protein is CASRSGGARYEQYF.

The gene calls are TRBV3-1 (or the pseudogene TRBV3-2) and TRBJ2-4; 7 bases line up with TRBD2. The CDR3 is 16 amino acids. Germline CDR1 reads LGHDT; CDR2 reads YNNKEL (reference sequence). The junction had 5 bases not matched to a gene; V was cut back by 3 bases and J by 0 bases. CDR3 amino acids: CASSHGGGLAKNIQYF. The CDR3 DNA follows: TGTGCCAGCAGCCACGGGGGAGGGTTAGCCAAAAACATTCAGTACTTC.

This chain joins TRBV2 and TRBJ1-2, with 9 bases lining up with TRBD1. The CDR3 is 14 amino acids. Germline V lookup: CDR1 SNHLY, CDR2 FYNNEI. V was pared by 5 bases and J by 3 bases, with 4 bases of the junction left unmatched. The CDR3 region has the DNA TGTGCCAGCAGTTCCGACAGGGGGGACTATGGCTACACCTTC. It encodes CASSSDRGDYGYTF. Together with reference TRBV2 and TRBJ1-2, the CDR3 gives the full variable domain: EPEVTQTPSHQVTQMGQEVILRCVPISNHLYFYWYRQILGQKVEFLVSFYNNEISEKSEIFDDQFSVERPDGSNFTLKIRSTKLEDSAMYFCASSSDRGDYGYTFGSGTRLTVV.

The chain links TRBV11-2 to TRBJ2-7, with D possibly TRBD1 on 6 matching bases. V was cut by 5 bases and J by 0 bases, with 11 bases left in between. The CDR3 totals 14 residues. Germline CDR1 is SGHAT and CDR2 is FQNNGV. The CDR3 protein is CASSQDRNSYEQYF. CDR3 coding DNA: TGTGCCAGCAGCCAAGACAGGAACTCCTACGAGCAGTACTTC.

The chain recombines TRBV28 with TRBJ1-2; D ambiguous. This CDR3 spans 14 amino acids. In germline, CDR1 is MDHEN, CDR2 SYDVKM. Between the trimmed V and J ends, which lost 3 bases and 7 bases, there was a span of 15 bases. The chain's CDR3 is CASSFVGFRGGYTF. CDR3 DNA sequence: TGTGCCAGCAGTTTTGTGGGGTTCAGAGGTGGCTACACCTTC.

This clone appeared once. CDR3 protein: CASSQGILNQPQHF. The CDR3 DNA is TGCGCCAGCAGCCAAGGTATATTGAATCAGCCCCAGCATTTT. The chain has TRBV4-1 and TRBJ1-5; D is ambiguous. The CDR3 extends over 14 amino acids. CDR1 and CDR2 from the germline V gene are MGHRA and YSYEKL. V lost 1 base and J 4 bases, leaving 8 bases between the germline ends.

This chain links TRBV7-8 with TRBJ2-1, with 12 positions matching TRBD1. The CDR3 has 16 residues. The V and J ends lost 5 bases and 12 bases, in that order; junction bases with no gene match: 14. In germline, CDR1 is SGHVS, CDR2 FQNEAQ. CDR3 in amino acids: CASSPRPGQGAGGQFF. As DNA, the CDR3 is TGTGCCAGCAGCCCTAGACCGGGACAGGGGGCAGGTGGGCAGTTCTTC.

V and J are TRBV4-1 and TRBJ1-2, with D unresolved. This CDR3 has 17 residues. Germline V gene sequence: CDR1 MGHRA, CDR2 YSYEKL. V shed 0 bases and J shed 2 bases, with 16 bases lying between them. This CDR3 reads CASSQDSVAGRNYGYTF. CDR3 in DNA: TGCGCCAGCAGCCAAGATAGCGTTGCGGGCCGAAACTATGGCTACACCTTC.

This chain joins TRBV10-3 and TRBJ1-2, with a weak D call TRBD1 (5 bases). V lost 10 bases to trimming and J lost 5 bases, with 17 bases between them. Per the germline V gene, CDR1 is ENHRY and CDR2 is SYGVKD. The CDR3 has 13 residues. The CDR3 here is CATQGEAGYGYTF. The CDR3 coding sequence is TGTGCCACGCAGGGTGAGGCGGGGTATGGCTACACCTTC.

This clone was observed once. The CDR3 DNA is TGTGCCAGCAGTTACTGGGCAGGGCCTGAAAAACTGTTTTTT. It translates to CASSYWAGPEKLFF. The chain uses TRBV6-2 or TRBV6-3 and TRBJ1-4; D may be TRBD1 (5 bases). Trimming took 1 base from V and 7 from J, leaving 10 bases between them. This CDR3 has 14 amino acids. Germline-derived CDR1 and CDR2 are MNHEY and SVGEGT.

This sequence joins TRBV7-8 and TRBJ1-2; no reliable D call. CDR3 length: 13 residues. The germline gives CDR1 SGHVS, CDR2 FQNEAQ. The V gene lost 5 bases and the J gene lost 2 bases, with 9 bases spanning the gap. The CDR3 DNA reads TGTGCCAGCAGCGGAACAGTAAACTATGGCTACACCTTC. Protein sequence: CASSGTVNYGYTF.

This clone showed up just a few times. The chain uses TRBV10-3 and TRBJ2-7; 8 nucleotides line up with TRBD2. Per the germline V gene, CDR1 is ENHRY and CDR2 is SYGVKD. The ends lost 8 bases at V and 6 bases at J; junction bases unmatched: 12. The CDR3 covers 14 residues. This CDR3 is CAIGRAGVLVEQYF. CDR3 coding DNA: TGTGCCATCGGACGAGCGGGAGTTCTGGTCGAGCAGTACTTC.